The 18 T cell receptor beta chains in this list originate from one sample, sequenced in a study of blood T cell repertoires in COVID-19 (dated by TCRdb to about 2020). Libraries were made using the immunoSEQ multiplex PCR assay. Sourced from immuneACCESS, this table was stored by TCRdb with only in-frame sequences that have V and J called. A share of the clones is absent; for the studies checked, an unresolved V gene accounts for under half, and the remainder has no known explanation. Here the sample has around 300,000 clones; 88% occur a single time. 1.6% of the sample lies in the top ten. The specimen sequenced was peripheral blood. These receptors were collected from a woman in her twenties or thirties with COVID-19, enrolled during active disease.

DNA of the CDR3: TGTGCCAGCAGCTCCTGGACGGGAAATAATTCACCCCTCCACTTT. This gives the protein CASSSWTGNNSPLHF. The chain uses TRBV5-4 and TRBJ1-6; no firm D call. This CDR3 has 15 residues. V was cut by 3 bases and J by 5 bases, with 12 bases left in between. Looked up from germline, CDR1 is SGHNT and CDR2 is YYREEE (reference sequence).

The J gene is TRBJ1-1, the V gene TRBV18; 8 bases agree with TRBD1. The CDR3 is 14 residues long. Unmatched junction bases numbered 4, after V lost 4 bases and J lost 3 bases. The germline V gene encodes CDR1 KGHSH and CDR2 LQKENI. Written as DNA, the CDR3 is TGTGCCAGCTCACAGATGGACAGGGACACTGAAGCTTTCTTT. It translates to CASSQMDRDTEAFF. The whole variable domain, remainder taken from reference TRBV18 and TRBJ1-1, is NAGVMQNPRHLVRRRGQEARLRCSPMKGHSHVYWYRQLPEEGLKFMVYLQKENIIDESGMPKERFSAEFPKEGPSILRIQQVVRGDSAAYFCASSQMDRDTEAFFGQGTRLTVV.

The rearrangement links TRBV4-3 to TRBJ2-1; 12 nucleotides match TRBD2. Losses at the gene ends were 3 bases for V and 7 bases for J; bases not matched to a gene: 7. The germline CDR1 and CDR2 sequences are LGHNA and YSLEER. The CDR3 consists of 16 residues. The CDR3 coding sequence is TGCGCCAGCAGCCACCTACCTAGCGGGGGGGCGAATGAGCAGTTCTTC. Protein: CASSHLPSGGANEQFF.

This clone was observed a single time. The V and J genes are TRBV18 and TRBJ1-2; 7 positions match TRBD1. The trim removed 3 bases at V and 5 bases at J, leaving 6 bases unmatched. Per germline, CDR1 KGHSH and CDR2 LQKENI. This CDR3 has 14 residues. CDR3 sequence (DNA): TGTGCCAGCTCACCCGCCGGGACAGAATATGGCTACACCTTC. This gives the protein CASSPAGTEYGYTF. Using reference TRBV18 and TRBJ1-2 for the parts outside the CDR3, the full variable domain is NAGVMQNPRHLVRRRGQEARLRCSPMKGHSHVYWYRQLPEEGLKFMVYLQKENIIDESGMPKERFSAEFPKEGPSILRIQQVVRGDSAAYFCASSPAGTEYGYTFGSGTRLTVV.

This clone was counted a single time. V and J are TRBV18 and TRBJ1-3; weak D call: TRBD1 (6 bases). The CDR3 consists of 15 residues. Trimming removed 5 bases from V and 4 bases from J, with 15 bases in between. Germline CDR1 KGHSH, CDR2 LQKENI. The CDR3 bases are TGTGCCAGCTCAGTGTATGGGGGCGACGGAAACACCATATATTTT. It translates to CASSVYGGDGNTIYF.

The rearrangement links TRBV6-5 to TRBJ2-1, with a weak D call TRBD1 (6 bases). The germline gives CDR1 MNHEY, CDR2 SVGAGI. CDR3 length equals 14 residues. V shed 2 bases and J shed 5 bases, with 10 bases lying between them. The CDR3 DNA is TGTGCCAGCAGTTACGGACAGACCCACAATGAGCAGTTCTTC. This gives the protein CASSYGQTHNEQFF.

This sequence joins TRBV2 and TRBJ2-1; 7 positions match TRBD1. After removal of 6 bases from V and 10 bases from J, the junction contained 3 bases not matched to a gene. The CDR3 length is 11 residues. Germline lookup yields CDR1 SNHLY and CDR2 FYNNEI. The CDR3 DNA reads TGTGCCAGCAGCACAGGGGTGGAGCAGTTCTTC. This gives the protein CASSTGVEQFF.

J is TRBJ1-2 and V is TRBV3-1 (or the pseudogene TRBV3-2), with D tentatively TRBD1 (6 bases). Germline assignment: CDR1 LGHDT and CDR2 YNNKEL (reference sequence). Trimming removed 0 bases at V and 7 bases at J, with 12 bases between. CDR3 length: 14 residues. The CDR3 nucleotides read TGTGCCAGCAGCCAAGACGCGGGGGCGCTTGGCTACACCTTC. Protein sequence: CASSQDAGALGYTF.

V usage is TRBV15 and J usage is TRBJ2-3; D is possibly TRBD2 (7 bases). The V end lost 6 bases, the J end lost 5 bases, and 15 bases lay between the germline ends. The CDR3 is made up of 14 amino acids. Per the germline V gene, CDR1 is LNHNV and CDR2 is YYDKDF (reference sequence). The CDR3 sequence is CATSRGGAGDTQYF. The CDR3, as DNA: TGTGCCACCAGTCGAGGGGGGGCGGGAGATACGCAGTATTTT.

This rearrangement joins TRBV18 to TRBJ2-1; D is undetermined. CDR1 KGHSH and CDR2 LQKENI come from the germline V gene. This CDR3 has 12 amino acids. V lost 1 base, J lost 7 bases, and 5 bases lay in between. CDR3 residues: CASSPLGNEQFF. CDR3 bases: TGTGCCAGCTCACCACTCGGGAATGAGCAGTTCTTC. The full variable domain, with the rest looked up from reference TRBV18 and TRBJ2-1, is NAGVMQNPRHLVRRRGQEARLRCSPMKGHSHVYWYRQLPEEGLKFMVYLQKENIIDESGMPKERFSAEFPKEGPSILRIQQVVRGDSAAYFCASSPLGNEQFFGPGTRLTVL.

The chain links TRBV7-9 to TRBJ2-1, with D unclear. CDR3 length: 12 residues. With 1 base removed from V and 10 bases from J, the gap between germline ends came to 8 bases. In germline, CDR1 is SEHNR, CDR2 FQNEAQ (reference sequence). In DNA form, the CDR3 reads TGTGCCAGCAGCTTAGTTGCGATCGAGCAGTTCTTC. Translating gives CASSLVAIEQFF.

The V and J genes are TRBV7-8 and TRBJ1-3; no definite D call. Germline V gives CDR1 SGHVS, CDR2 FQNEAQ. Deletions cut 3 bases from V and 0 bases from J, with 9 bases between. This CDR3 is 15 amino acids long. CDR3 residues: CASSLARPSGNTIYF. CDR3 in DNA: TGTGCCAGCAGCTTGGCCAGGCCCTCTGGAAACACCATATATTTT.

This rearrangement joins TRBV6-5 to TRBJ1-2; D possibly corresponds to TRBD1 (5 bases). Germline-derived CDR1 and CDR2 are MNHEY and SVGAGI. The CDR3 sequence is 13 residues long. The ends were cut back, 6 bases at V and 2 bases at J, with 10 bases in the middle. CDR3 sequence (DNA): TGTGCCAGCAGGATGACAGAGAACTATGGCTACACCTTC. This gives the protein CASRMTENYGYTF.

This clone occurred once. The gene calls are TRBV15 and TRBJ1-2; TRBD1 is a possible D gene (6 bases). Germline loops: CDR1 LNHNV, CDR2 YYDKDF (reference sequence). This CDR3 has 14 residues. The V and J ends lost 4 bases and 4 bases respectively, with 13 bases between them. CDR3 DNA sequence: TGTGCCACCAGCACAACAACAGGGATCTATGGCTACACCTTC. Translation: CATSTTTGIYGYTF. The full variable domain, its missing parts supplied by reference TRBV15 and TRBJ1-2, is DAMVIQNPRYQVTQFGKPVTLSCSQTLNHNVMYWYQQKSSQAPKLLFHYYDKDFNNEADTPDNFQSRRPNTSFCFLDIRSPGLGDTAMYLCATSTTTGIYGYTFGSGTRLTVV.

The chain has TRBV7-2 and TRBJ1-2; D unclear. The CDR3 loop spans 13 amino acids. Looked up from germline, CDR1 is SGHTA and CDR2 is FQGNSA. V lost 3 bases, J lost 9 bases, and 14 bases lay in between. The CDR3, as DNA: TGTGCCAGCAGCTTTGCCCGTCCGGGAAGCTACACCTTC. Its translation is CASSFARPGSYTF.

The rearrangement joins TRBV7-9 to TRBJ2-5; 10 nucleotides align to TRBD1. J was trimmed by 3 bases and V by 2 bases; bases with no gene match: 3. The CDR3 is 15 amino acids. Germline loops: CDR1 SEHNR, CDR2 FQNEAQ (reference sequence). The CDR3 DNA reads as TGTGCCAGCAGCTTATCGGGGACAGGGGAAGAGACCCAGTACTTC. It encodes CASSLSGTGEETQYF.

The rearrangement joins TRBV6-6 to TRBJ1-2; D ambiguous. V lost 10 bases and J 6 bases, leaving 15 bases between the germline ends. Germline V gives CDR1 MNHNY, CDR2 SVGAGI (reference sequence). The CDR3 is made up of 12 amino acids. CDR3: CATLARFDGYTF. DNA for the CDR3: TGTGCCACCCTTGCCCGGTTCGATGGCTACACCTTC.

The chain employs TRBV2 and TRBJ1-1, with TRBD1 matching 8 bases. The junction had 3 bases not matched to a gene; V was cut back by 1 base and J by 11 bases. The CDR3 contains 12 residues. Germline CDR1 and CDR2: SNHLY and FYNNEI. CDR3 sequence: CASSEGDRGAFF. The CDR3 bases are TGTGCCAGCAGTGAAGGAGACAGGGGTGCTTTCTTT.